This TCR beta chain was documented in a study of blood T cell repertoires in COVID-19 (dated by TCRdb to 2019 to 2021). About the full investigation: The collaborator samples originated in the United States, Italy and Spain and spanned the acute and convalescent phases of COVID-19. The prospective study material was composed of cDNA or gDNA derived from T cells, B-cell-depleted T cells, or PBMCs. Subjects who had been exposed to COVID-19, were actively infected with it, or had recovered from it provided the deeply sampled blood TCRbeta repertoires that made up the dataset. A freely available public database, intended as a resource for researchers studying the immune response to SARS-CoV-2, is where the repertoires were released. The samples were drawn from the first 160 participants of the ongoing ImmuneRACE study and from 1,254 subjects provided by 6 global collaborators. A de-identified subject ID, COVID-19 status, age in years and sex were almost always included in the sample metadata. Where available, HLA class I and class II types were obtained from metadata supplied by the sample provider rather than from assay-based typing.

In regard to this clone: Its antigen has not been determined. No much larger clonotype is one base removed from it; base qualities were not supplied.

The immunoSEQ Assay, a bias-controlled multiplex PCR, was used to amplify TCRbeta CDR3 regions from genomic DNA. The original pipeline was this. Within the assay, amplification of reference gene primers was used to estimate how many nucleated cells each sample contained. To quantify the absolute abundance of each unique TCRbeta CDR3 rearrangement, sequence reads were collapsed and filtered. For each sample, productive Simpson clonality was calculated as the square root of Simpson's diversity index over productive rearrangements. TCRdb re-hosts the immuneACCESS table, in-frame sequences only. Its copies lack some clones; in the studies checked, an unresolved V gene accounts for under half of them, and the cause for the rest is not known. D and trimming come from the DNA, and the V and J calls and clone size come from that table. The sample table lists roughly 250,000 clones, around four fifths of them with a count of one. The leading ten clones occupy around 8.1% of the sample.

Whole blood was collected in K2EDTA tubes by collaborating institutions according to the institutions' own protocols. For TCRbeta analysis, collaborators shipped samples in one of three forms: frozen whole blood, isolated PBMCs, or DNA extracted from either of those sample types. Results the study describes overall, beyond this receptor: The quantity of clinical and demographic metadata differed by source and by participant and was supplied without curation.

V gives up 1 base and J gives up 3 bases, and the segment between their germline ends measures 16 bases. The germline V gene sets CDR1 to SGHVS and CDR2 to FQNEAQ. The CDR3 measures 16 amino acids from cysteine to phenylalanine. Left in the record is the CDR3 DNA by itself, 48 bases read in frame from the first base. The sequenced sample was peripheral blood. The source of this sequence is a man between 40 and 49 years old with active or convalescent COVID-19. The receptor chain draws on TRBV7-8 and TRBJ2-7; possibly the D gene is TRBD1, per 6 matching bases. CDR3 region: CASSLDLGTLDYEQYF. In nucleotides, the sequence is TGTGCCAGCAGCTTAGATCTCGGGACATTGGACTACGAGCAGTACTTC. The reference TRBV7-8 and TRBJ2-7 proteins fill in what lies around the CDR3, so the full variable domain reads GAGVSQSPRYKVAKRGQDVALRCDPISGHVSLFWYQQALGQGPEFLTYFQNEAQLDKSGLPSDRFFAERPEGSVSTLKIQRTQQEDSAVYLCASSLDLGTLDYEQYFGPGTRLTVT.